This T cell receptor beta chain emerged from a study of post-analysis software for immune sequencing data. Study findings and constraints: F-measure co-clustering was strong for batch-matched samples. Normalized Chao1 diversity in multiple sclerosis patients fell significantly below that of controls. Elevated frequency relative to controls characterized 4 or 5 TRBV segments in patients, TRBV5-6, TRBV5-1 and TRBV20-1 among them.

Unique molecular identifiers tagged the TCR beta cDNA libraries. From the PCR reads, TCRdb called clonotypes with MiXCR, one entry per CDR3 protein. The data contain roughly 800,000 distinct CDR3 sequences, just over 45% of them singletons. As to this clonotype: The antigen is undetermined.

V gave up 0 bases and J gave up 4 bases; unmatched junction bases: 6. This CDR3 is 16 amino acids long. Germline lookup yields CDR1 DFQATT and CDR2 SNEGSKA (reference sequence). The clonotype was recovered from a girl aged 5-17 years with multiple sclerosis. The sequenced sample was blood. V is TRBV20-1 and J is TRBJ2-1, with 10 bases that match TRBD2. CDR3 coding DNA: TGCAGTGCTAGAGATCGGGTAGCGGGAGGTTACAATGAGCAGTTCTTC. It encodes CSARDRVAGGYNEQFF.